These 27 T cell receptor beta chains came from one sample sequenced in a study of T-cell memory formation after mild COVID-19. A single record per CDR3 protein comes from TCRdb applying MiXCR to the 5' RACE reads. The table includes hundreds of thousands of distinct CDR3 sequences, about an eighth detected once. The material sequenced was PBMCs or a T cell subset sorted from them (not recorded which). The receptors originated from a man between 18 and 35 years old who had mild COVID-19 (a few samples of this study predate the infection). Cell type and time point are not known.

This clonotype was found a few times. The genes are TRBV12-3 or TRBV12-4 and TRBJ1-1; D not resolved. This CDR3 contains 13 residues. The V and J ends lost 6 bases and 1 base respectively, with 9 bases between them. The CDR3 sequence: CASRETENTEAFF. CDR3 coding DNA: TGTGCCAGCAGGGAGACCGAGAACACTGAAGCTTTCTTT.

The chain couples TRBV25-1 to TRBJ2-7; no definite D call. This CDR3 comprises 11 residues. Germline assignment: CDR1 MGHDK and CDR2 SYGVNS. Between the trimmed V and J ends, which lost 4 bases and 4 bases, there was a span of 5 bases. In nucleotides, the CDR3 is TGTGCCAGCAGTGTCCAATACGAGCAGTACTTC. This sequence encodes CASSVQYEQYF.

This clonotype was found a few times. The rearrangement links TRBV4-1 to TRBJ1-1; D is unresolved. Trimming removed 6 bases at V and 0 bases at J, with 8 bases between. CDR3 length: 13 residues. Germline lookup yields CDR1 MGHRA and CDR2 YSYEKL. The CDR3 is CASRGPMNTEAFF. In DNA, the CDR3 is TGCGCCAGCAGGGGCCCGATGAACACTGAAGCTTTCTTT.

This clonotype occurred many times. V usage is TRBV14 and J usage is TRBJ2-5, with TRBD2 matching 7 bases. CDR1 SGHDN and CDR2 FVKESK come from the germline V gene. The length of the CDR3 is 15 residues. V lost 0 bases to trimming and J lost 5 bases; unmatched junction nucleotides: 6. CDR3 nucleotide sequence: TGTGCCAGCAGCCAAGAACTGGCGGGGGTGGAGACCCAGTACTTC. Its translation: CASSQELAGVETQYF.

The V call is TRBV7-2, the J call TRBJ2-5, with D hard to call. The V end was cut by 3 bases, the J end by 2 bases, with 7 bases between. The CDR3 sequence is 13 residues long. Per the germline V gene, CDR1 is SGHTA and CDR2 is FQGNSA. Here the CDR3 reads CASSFPVQETQYF. The CDR3 region has the DNA TGTGCCAGCAGCTTTCCGGTACAAGAGACCCAGTACTTC.

The chain is built from TRBV6-4 and TRBJ2-2, with 8 nucleotides matching TRBD2. The CDR3 extends over 19 amino acids. Germline lookup yields CDR1 MRHNA and CDR2 SNTAGT. V lost 5 bases to trimming and J lost 1 base; unmatched junction nucleotides: 15. CDR3 coding DNA: TGTGCCAGCAGTCCCCAATGGTTTGCGGGGGGCGAGAACACCGGGGAGCTGTTTTTT. Encoded protein: CASSPQWFAGGENTGELFF.

The chain employs TRBV10-3 and TRBJ1-5; the D gene is possibly TRBD1 (6 bases). The CDR3 extends over 13 amino acids. Between the trimmed V and J ends, which lost 4 bases and 5 bases, there was a span of 9 bases. The germline V gene has CDR1 ENHRY and CDR2 SYGVKD. CDR3 sequence (DNA): TGTGCCATCAGTGGAGGGGGTCATCAGCCCCAGCATTTT. It specifies CAISGGGHQPQHF.

This clonotype came up many times. The chain is built from TRBV4-1 and TRBJ2-2; either TRBD1 or TRBD2 may supply D (5 bases each). The V and J ends lost 3 bases and 4 bases respectively, with 6 bases between them. The CDR3 totals 13 residues. CDR1 is MGHRA, CDR2 YSYEKL, per germline. Here the CDR3 DNA reads TGCGCCAGCAGCCAGGGACCCACCGGGGAGCTGTTTTTT. Translating gives CASSQGPTGELFF.

The V and J genes are TRBV20-1 and TRBJ2-4; TRBD1 agrees at 8 bases. CDR1 and CDR2 (germline): DFQATT, SNEGSKA (reference sequence). The CDR3 consists of 13 residues. Trimming removed 6 bases from V and 4 bases from J; junction bases left unmatched: 5. CDR3 sequence: CSAPDRVKNIQYF. The CDR3 DNA follows: TGCAGTGCCCCGGACAGGGTTAAAAACATTCAGTACTTC.

The CDR3 nucleotides are TGCAGTGCTAGAGTAAGGGGCGGCAGGGGGCTATCCACTGAAGCTTTCTTT. This sequence encodes CSARVRGGRGLSTEAFF. This rearrangement joins TRBV20-1 to TRBJ1-1; 8 nucleotides match TRBD1. The CDR3 totals 17 residues. The V gene's germline CDR1 is DFQATT and CDR2 SNEGSKA (reference sequence). The junction had 14 bases not matched to a gene; V was cut back by 1 base and J by 4 bases.

This clonotype was picked up a small number of times. The CDR3 DNA sequence: TGTGCCAGCAGCACACAGAGCCTCTCCTACAATGAGCAGTTCTTC. As protein: CASSTQSLSYNEQFF. The chain joins TRBV7-9 to TRBJ2-1; D not certain. CDR3 length: 15 amino acids. Germline lookup yields CDR1 SEHNR and CDR2 FQNEAQ (reference sequence). Trimming stripped 5 bases from V and 0 bases from J, with 11 bases between.

The chain combines TRBV5-6 with TRBJ1-2; the D gene is possibly TRBD1 (5 bases). Trimming shortened V by 1 base and J by 2 bases, and 12 bases separated the two germline ends. The CDR3 contains 15 residues. Germline CDR1 is SGHDT and CDR2 is YYEEEE. Here the CDR3 reads CASSLSTRVNYGYTF. CDR3 nucleotides: TGTGCCAGCAGCTTGTCAACCAGGGTGAACTATGGCTACACCTTC.

This chain uses TRBV15 with TRBJ1-1, with unresolved D. V was shortened by 0 bases and J by 3 bases, with 8 bases between the two germline ends. CDR1 and CDR2 from the germline V gene are LNHNV and YYDKDF (reference sequence). The CDR3 has 14 residues. Here the CDR3 DNA reads TGTGCCACCAGCAGAGATTACGGGCACACTGAAGCTTTCTTT. This codes for CATSRDYGHTEAFF.

The chain combines TRBV18 with TRBJ1-5; D uncertain. CDR1 and CDR2 (germline): KGHSH, LQKENI. The CDR3 covers 14 residues. The V gene lost 2 bases and the J gene lost 0 bases, with 5 bases spanning the gap. The CDR3 region has the DNA TGTGCCAGCTCACCAGAACATAGCAATCAGCCCCAGCATTTT. Translation gives CASSPEHSNQPQHF.

The rearrangement joins TRBV7-2 to TRBJ1-2; no clear D. Germline V lookup: CDR1 SGHTA, CDR2 FQGNSA. Trimming took off 4 bases at V and 4 bases at J, with 13 bases between the two ends. The CDR3 contains 14 residues. The CDR3 loop reads CASSSQLLSYGYTF. In nucleotides, the CDR3 is TGTGCCAGCAGCTCACAACTACTTTCCTATGGCTACACCTTC.

In this sample, this clonotype turned up many times. CDR3 region: CASSLSGIETQYF. CDR3 nucleotide sequence: TGCGCCAGCAGCTTATCAGGGATAGAGACCCAGTACTTC. This chain connects TRBV5-1 to TRBJ2-5, with D tentatively TRBD1 (5 bases). This CDR3 comprises 13 residues. The V end was cut by 2 bases, the J end by 4 bases, with 9 bases between. Germline CDR1 SGHRS, CDR2 YFSETQ.

This sequence joins TRBV18 and TRBJ1-3, with 7 bases fitting TRBD1. The germline CDR1 and CDR2 sequences are KGHSH and LQKENI. The CDR3 sequence is 15 residues long. After removal of 2 bases from V and 3 bases from J, the junction contained 4 bases not matched to a gene. For the CDR3, the DNA is TGTGCCAGCTCACCAGGACAGGACTTTGGAAACACCATATATTTT. This translates into CASSPGQDFGNTIYF. The complete variable domain, with remaining parts taken from reference TRBV18 and TRBJ1-3, reads NAGVMQNPRHLVRRRGQEARLRCSPMKGHSHVYWYRQLPEEGLKFMVYLQKENIIDESGMPKERFSAEFPKEGPSILRIQQVVRGDSAAYFCASSPGQDFGNTIYFGEGSWLTVV.

This clonotype was counted only a few times. CDR3 region: CSVAPLAEENGYTF. As DNA, the CDR3 is TGCAGCGTTGCCCCCCTGGCGGAGGAAAATGGCTACACCTTC. V is TRBV29-1 and J is TRBJ1-2; D unresolved. Germline-derived CDR1 and CDR2 are SQVTM and ANQGSEA. There are 14 residues in the CDR3. V lost 4 bases, J lost 6 bases, and 18 bases lay in between.

This clonotype was recorded at least ten times. This chain uses TRBV5-1 with TRBJ1-6; a possible D gene is TRBD1 (6 bases). Germline V lookup: CDR1 SGHRS, CDR2 YFSETQ. This CDR3 comprises 14 residues. The V end was cut by 5 bases, the J end by 10 bases, with 16 bases between. The CDR3 sequence: CASRRTATLSPLHF. As DNA, the CDR3 is TGCGCCAGCAGACGGACAGCGACTCTGTCACCCCTCCACTTT.

The V gene is TRBV25-1, the J gene TRBJ1-5, with 9 bases identical to TRBD1. The CDR3 is 17 amino acids. Unmatched junction bases numbered 14, after V lost 9 bases and J lost 2 bases. The germline CDR1 and CDR2 sequences are MGHDK and SYGVNS. CDR3 nucleotide sequence: TGTGCCAGATGTGACAGGGGGGCTAGAGAGGGCAATCAGCCCCAGCATTTT. Its translation: CARCDRGAREGNQPQHF. Filled out from reference TRBV25-1 and TRBJ1-5, the complete variable domain reads EADIYQTPRYLVIGTGKKITLECSQTMGHDKMYWYQQDPGMELHLIHYSYGVNSTEKGDLSSESTVSRIRTEHFPLTLESARPSHTSQYLCARCDRGAREGNQPQHFGDGTRLSIL.

The gene calls are TRBV27 and TRBJ2-3; no reliable D call. CDR1 and CDR2 from the germline V gene are MNHEY and SMNVEV (reference sequence). Trimming took off 7 bases at V and 1 base at J, with 12 bases between the two ends. There are 14 residues in the CDR3. This CDR3 is CASNSLGGTDTQYF. CDR3 coding DNA: TGTGCCAGCAATAGTCTTGGGGGCACAGATACGCAGTATTTT.

V usage is TRBV11-2 and J usage is TRBJ2-5; no firm D call. The length of the CDR3 is 13 residues. Trimming shortened V by 1 base and J by 3 bases, and 6 bases separated the two germline ends. Germline loops: CDR1 SGHAT, CDR2 FQNNGV. The CDR3 nucleotides read TGTGCCAGCAGCTTAGGGTTCGAAGAGACCCAGTACTTC. Amino acids: CASSLGFEETQYF.

There are a few counts of this clonotype. The gene calls are TRBV5-1 and TRBJ1-5; 8 bases are a match to TRBD1. Per the germline V gene, CDR1 is SGHRS and CDR2 is YFSETQ. The CDR3 covers 14 residues. V lost 0 bases, J lost 5 bases, and 1 base stayed unmatched. This CDR3 reads CASSLGTGYQPQHF. The DNA of the CDR3 is TGCGCCAGCAGCTTGGGGACAGGGTATCAGCCCCAGCATTTT.

This clonotype was counted between two and nine times. This chain's CDR3 is CASSRGQGALEELFF. CDR3 sequence (DNA): TGTGCCAGCTCTCGAGGACAGGGGGCATTGGAGGAGCTGTTTTTT. V usage is TRBV18 and J usage is TRBJ2-2, with 11 bases that match TRBD1. This CDR3 comprises 15 residues. In germline, CDR1 is KGHSH, CDR2 LQKENI. Trimming took 6 bases from V and 10 from J; bases not matched to a gene: 10.

This clonotype was recorded at least ten times. The gene calls are TRBV6-2 or TRBV6-3 and TRBJ2-2; D is uncertain. Germline V CDR1 and CDR2: MNHEY, SVGEGT. The CDR3 runs to 14 residues. V was pared by 8 bases and J by 1 base, with 11 bases between. The CDR3 DNA reads as TGTGCCAGCCGGTACCATGAGAACACCGGGGAGCTGTTTTTT. Protein: CASRYHENTGELFF.

This clonotype has more than one count but fewer than ten. The genes are TRBV5-6 and TRBJ1-1, with unresolved D. This CDR3 comprises 13 residues. Trimming pared 1 base from V and 1 base from J, leaving 5 bases between. From germline, CDR1 is SGHDT and CDR2 YYEEEE. CDR3 sequence (DNA): TGTGCCAGCAGCTTGCGGACGAACACTGAAGCTTTCTTT. Translated: CASSLRTNTEAFF.

This clonotype showed up just a few times. The V and J genes are TRBV12-3 or TRBV12-4 and TRBJ1-5; 9 bases match TRBD1. There are 15 residues in the CDR3. V trimming: 5 bases; J trimming: 3 bases; junction bases outside the gene matches: 5. In DNA form, the CDR3 reads TGTGCCAGCAGTATGGGACAGGGCTCCAATCAGCCCCAGCATTTT. It translates to CASSMGQGSNQPQHF.